Included here is one T cell receptor (beta chain) sequence, with context. This CDR3 comprises 16 residues. The V gene lost 3 bases and the J gene lost 5 bases, with 17 bases spanning the gap. Germline assignment: CDR1 DFQATT and CDR2 SNEGSKA (reference sequence). These data are taken from a study of blood T cell repertoires in COVID-19. Method: immunoSEQ multiplex PCR; TCRdb's copy keeps in-frame clones and lacks some. The sample contains fewer than 250,000 clones, approximately 81% of which appear only once. This receptor was obtained from a woman older than 75 with COVID-19, enrolled during active disease. Material for sequencing was peripheral blood. V usage is TRBV20-1 and J usage is TRBJ1-6, with D unresolved. This chain's CDR3 is CSASLRNTINNSPLHF. DNA for the CDR3: TGCAGTGCTAGTTTGAGGAACACGATTAATAATTCACCCCTCCACTTT.